This T cell receptor beta chain is from a study of blood T cell repertoires in COVID-19. The overall study: Sites in the United States, Italy and Spain provided acute and convalescent COVID-19 samples.

Under the authors' procedure: Amplified reference gene primers provided the basis for estimating nucleated cell counts. The data were produced by immunoSEQ multiplex PCR, yet TCRdb's version contains in-frame clones alone and is incomplete. The V and J calls and clone size are taken from that table; D and trimming were inferred from the DNA. The profile shows more than 250,000 clones, 70% to 90% of them singletons. Participants spanned ages roughly 18 to 95 years and resided in some 22 US areas. The receptor's source is a woman in her twenties or thirties who had recovered from COVID-19. Sequencing was carried out using PBMCs or T cells enriched from blood (not recorded which).

The CDR3 sequence is CASSRAPRGVGQYF. The CDR3 DNA sequence: TGTGCCAGCAGTAGGGCCCCACGGGGTGTAGGGCAGTACTTC. The chain is built from TRBV2 and TRBJ2-7; D might be TRBD2 (5 bases). The CDR3 extends over 14 amino acids. The germline V and J ends were trimmed by 5 bases and 9 bases, with 20 bases remaining between them. Looked up from germline, CDR1 is SNHLY and CDR2 is FYNNEI.